One sample yielded the 27 T cell receptor beta chains listed below, sequenced in a study of cytomegalovirus exposure and HLA in healthy donors listed by TCRdb under 2017. Library creation used the immunoSEQ multiplex PCR assay. For the multiplex PCR, a mixture combining 60 forward primers for TCR Vbeta segments and 13 reverse primers for TCR Jbeta segments was used. The table was pulled from immuneACCESS by TCRdb, which kept in-frame rearrangements only. Such tables lose some clones; where checked, under half of the loss comes from unresolved V genes, and the rest has no known cause. The sample profile shows roughly 100,000 clones; 75% to 85% of them were found once. Clones ranked in the top ten supply over 9% of the sample. Material for sequencing was PBMCs. The origin of the receptors is a woman under 30 in good health and CMV-seropositive.

The chain combines TRBV7-6 with TRBJ2-3; 10 bases match TRBD2. The CDR3 extends over 16 amino acids. The ends lost 4 bases at V and 1 base at J; junction bases unmatched: 5. CDR1 SGHVS and CDR2 FNYEAQ come from the germline V gene. CDR3 in amino acids: CASSWDGTSGTDTQYF. The CDR3, as DNA: TGTGCCAGCAGCTGGGACGGGACTAGCGGCACAGATACGCAGTATTTT.

The genes are TRBV13 and TRBJ2-7; 10 bases agree with TRBD1. Losses at the gene ends were 5 bases for V and 5 bases for J; bases not matched to a gene: 9. The length of the CDR3 is 15 residues. Germline CDR1 and CDR2: PRHDT and FYEKMQ (reference sequence). Here the CDR3 DNA reads TGTGCCAGCAGCCCGGGGGGGACAGGGGTTCACGAGCAGTACTTC. It translates to CASSPGGTGVHEQYF.

V and J are TRBV10-3 and TRBJ1-5; D not resolved. The CDR3 spans 15 residues. Germline V gene sequence: CDR1 ENHRY, CDR2 SYGVKD. V lost 1 base and J lost 4, with 11 bases in between. The CDR3 loop reads CAISEWEGENQPQHF. In DNA form, the CDR3 reads TGTGCCATCAGTGAGTGGGAGGGAGAGAATCAGCCCCAGCATTTT.

The chain is built from TRBV14 and TRBJ1-4, with D perhaps matching TRBD1 (5 bases). The CDR3 is 14 residues long. The germline V gene encodes CDR1 SGHDN and CDR2 FVKESK. V lost 4 bases to trimming and J lost 7 bases, with 13 bases between them. The CDR3 DNA sequence: TGTGCCAGCAGCCTCGACAGAATTGGTGAAAAACTGTTTTTT. It codes for CASSLDRIGEKLFF.

J is TRBJ2-7 and V is TRBV6-5; 7 nucleotides line up with TRBD1. Germline V gene lookup returns CDR1 MNHEY and CDR2 SVGAGI. The length of the CDR3 is 13 residues. V gave up 8 bases and J gave up 2 bases; unmatched junction bases: 6. CDR3 sequence: CASGHRGPYEQYF. The CDR3 DNA sequence: TGTGCCAGCGGCCACAGGGGCCCCTACGAGCAGTACTTC.

V usage is TRBV27 and J usage is TRBJ2-7, with D possibly TRBD2 on 5 matching bases. Trimming pared 3 bases from V and 2 bases from J, leaving 14 bases between. The V gene's germline CDR1 is MNHEY and CDR2 SMNVEV (reference sequence). This CDR3 spans 15 amino acids. The CDR3 DNA follows: TGTGCCAGCAGTTTGAGGGCTAACATTCCCTACGAGCAGTACTTC. Translation gives CASSLRANIPYEQYF.

The rearrangement uses TRBV28 and TRBJ2-7; TRBD1 aligns across 7 bases. This CDR3 has 15 residues. The germline CDR1 and CDR2 sequences are MDHEN and SYDVKM. V was clipped by 5 bases and J by 3 bases; unmatched bases: 10. The CDR3 region is CASSPWTGSSYEQYF. The CDR3 bases are TGTGCCAGCAGTCCCTGGACAGGATCAAGCTACGAGCAGTACTTC.

This chain connects TRBV6-5 to TRBJ2-5; D is unclear. The CDR3 sequence is 15 residues long. V was cut by 0 bases and J by 2 bases, with 10 bases left in between. CDR1 is MNHEY and CDR2 is SVGAGI in the germline V gene. CDR3 sequence (DNA): TGTGCCAGCAGTTACTCGCGAGGCATACAAGAGACCCAGTACTTC. Translating it yields CASSYSRGIQETQYF.

This sequence joins TRBV2 and TRBJ2-3; D may be TRBD1 (5 bases). Germline values: CDR1 SNHLY, CDR2 FYNNEI. The CDR3 loop spans 15 amino acids. Trimming took off 6 bases at V and 2 bases at J, with 15 bases between the two ends. CDR3 coding DNA: TGTGCCAGCAGGGAACGACAGTCCTACACAGATACGCAGTATTTT. Protein: CASRERQSYTDTQYF.

The gene calls are TRBV21-1 and TRBJ2-5; the D call TRBD2 from the table was never checked on the DNA. TRBV21-1 is noted as a pseudogene. This CDR3 has 19 residues. The CDR3: CASSKGAVVGREDQETQYF. The CDR3 DNA reads as TGTGCCAGCAGCAAGGGGGCCGTCGTTGGGCGGGAGGACCAAGAGACCCAGTACTTC.

This clone was found a few times. This sequence joins TRBV6-1 and TRBJ2-4; D gene uncertain. CDR3 size: 11 residues. The germline gives CDR1 MNHNS, CDR2 SASEGT. The V end lost 4 bases, the J end lost 9 bases, and 7 bases lay between the germline ends. CDR3 loop: CASSAGGIQYF. CDR3 coding DNA: TGTGCCAGCAGTGCGGGTGGCATTCAGTACTTC.

This clone has only a few counts. The J gene is TRBJ1-3, the V gene TRBV18, with 9 bases aligning to TRBD1. V gave up 3 bases and J gave up 0 bases; unmatched junction bases: 18. This CDR3 has 21 amino acids. The germline V gene encodes CDR1 KGHSH and CDR2 LQKENI. The CDR3 region is CASSPSAMGQGILSSGNTIYF. The DNA of the CDR3 is TGTGCCAGCTCACCTTCTGCTATGGGACAGGGAATCTTGAGCTCTGGAAACACCATATATTTT.

V gene TRBV7-2 combines with J gene TRBJ1-5; D gene uncertain. The V gene's germline CDR1 is SGHTA and CDR2 FQGNSA. Deletions cut 0 bases from V and 11 bases from J, with 11 bases between. This CDR3 contains 13 residues. The CDR3 sequence: CASSLATTLSQHF. The CDR3 region has the DNA TGTGCCAGCAGCTTAGCCACAACCTTATCCCAGCATTTT.

The CDR3 DNA follows: TGTGCCAGCAGTCCCCGGACAGGGACGGATGGCTACACCTTC. Translated, it gives CASSPRTGTDGYTF. The V and J genes are TRBV6-1 and TRBJ1-2; 8 nucleotides align to TRBD1. CDR1 is MNHNS, CDR2 SASEGT, per germline. The CDR3 sequence is 14 residues long. Losses at the gene ends were 5 bases for V and 6 bases for J; bases not matched to a gene: 8.

The chain carries TRBV5-1 and TRBJ1-1, with D hard to call. This CDR3 contains 14 residues. The V end lost 0 bases, the J end lost 4 bases, and 10 bases lay between the germline ends. Germline V gene data show CDR1 as SGHRS and CDR2 as YFSETQ. The CDR3 DNA is TGCGCCAGCAGCTTGGGAGGAACGGGCACTGAAGCTTTCTTT. This codes for CASSLGGTGTEAFF. Full variable domain (missing parts from reference TRBV5-1 and TRBJ1-1): KAGVTQTPRYLIKTRGQQVTLSCSPISGHRSVSWYQQTPGQGLQFLFEYFSETQRNKGNFPGRFSGRQFSNSRSEMNVSTLELGDSALYLCASSLGGTGTEAFFGQGTRLTVV.

This rearrangement joins TRBV9 to TRBJ2-3, with TRBD1 matching 7 bases. This CDR3 spans 15 amino acids. Germline V lookup: CDR1 SGDLS, CDR2 YYNGEE. V lost 3 bases, J lost 0 bases, and 4 bases stayed unmatched. The CDR3 DNA is TGTGCCAGCAGCGCCGGACAGGTTAGCACAGATACGCAGTATTTT. Translating gives CASSAGQVSTDTQYF.

V and J are TRBV9 and TRBJ2-1; a weak D match, TRBD2 (5 bases). Per germline, CDR1 SGDLS and CDR2 YYNGEE. This CDR3 contains 14 residues. The ends were cut back, 7 bases at V and 9 bases at J, with 20 bases in the middle. The DNA of the CDR3 is TGTGCCAGCCGAACTGCGGGTCTAACGGGTGAGCAGTTCTTC. Protein product: CASRTAGLTGEQFF.

This sequence joins TRBV11-3 and TRBJ1-1; no definite D call. Per germline, CDR1 SGHNT and CDR2 YENEEA. V was clipped by 1 base and J by 3 bases, with 9 bases between them. The CDR3 is made up of 14 amino acids. CDR3 protein: CASSLGLEDTEAFF. The CDR3 DNA sequence: TGTGCCAGCAGCTTAGGGTTGGAGGACACTGAAGCTTTCTTT.

The chain recombines TRBV14 with TRBJ2-5; TRBD1 might be the D (5 bases). The V gene lost 4 bases and the J gene lost 0 bases, with 15 bases spanning the gap. Germline assignment: CDR1 SGHDN and CDR2 FVKESK. This CDR3 has 16 amino acids. CDR3: CASSLYRGSYQETQYF. Here the CDR3 DNA reads TGTGCCAGCAGCCTTTATAGGGGTTCGTACCAAGAGACCCAGTACTTC.

The chain links TRBV27 to TRBJ2-5; TRBD1 matches 7 bases. With 4 bases clipped from V and 5 bases from J, the junction kept 7 bases outside the gene matches. The CDR3 has 14 amino acids. Germline V CDR1 and CDR2: MNHEY, SMNVEV (reference sequence). CDR3 in amino acids: CASSWTGFGETQYF. The DNA for the CDR3 is TGTGCCAGCAGTTGGACAGGTTTTGGGGAGACCCAGTACTTC.

The chain carries TRBV7-9 and TRBJ1-2; D perhaps matches TRBD1 (5 bases). V lost 5 bases and J lost 4, with 17 bases in between. The CDR3 extends over 15 amino acids. Germline CDR1 and CDR2: SEHNR and FQNEAQ (reference sequence). The CDR3 nucleotides are TGTGCCAGCAGCCTGCCGGGACTCCCGATCTATGGCTACACCTTC. As protein: CASSLPGLPIYGYTF.

The chain employs TRBV10-3 and TRBJ2-7, with D perhaps TRBD1 (5 bases). Trimming pared 2 bases from V and 4 bases from J, leaving 9 bases between. Per the germline V gene, CDR1 is ENHRY and CDR2 is SYGVKD. The CDR3 spans 13 residues. DNA for the CDR3: TGTGCCATCAGTGAGGAGACAGCATACGAGCAGTACTTC. This translates into CAISEETAYEQYF.

The rearrangement links TRBV7-3 to TRBJ2-5; TRBD2 matches 7 bases. The CDR3 totals 14 residues. Trimming removed 2 bases from V and 5 bases from J; junction bases left unmatched: 5. Germline-derived CDR1 and CDR2 are SGHTA and FQGTGA. This CDR3 reads CASSLQHGGETQYF. Here the CDR3 DNA reads TGTGCCAGCAGCTTACAGCACGGGGGGGAGACCCAGTACTTC.

V is TRBV29-1 and J is TRBJ2-7; 8 nucleotides align to TRBD1. Trimming at V came to 5 bases and at J to 6 bases, leaving 6 bases not matched to a gene. Germline CDR1 reads SQVTM; CDR2 reads ANQGSEA. The CDR3 spans 12 residues. The CDR3 region is CSVTRTGPEQYF. The CDR3 bases are TGCAGCGTTACGAGGACAGGGCCCGAGCAGTACTTC.

The rearrangement links TRBV19 to TRBJ1-6, with a tentative D call TRBD1 (6 bases). Trimming shortened V by 6 bases and J by 9 bases, and 18 bases separated the two germline ends. The CDR3 length is 15 residues. The V gene's germline CDR1 is LNHDA and CDR2 SQIVND (reference sequence). The CDR3 bases are TGTGCCAGTAGAGAGTGGACAGCCACAGCTTCACCCCTCCACTTT. Its translation: CASREWTATASPLHF. Together with reference TRBV19 and TRBJ1-6, the CDR3 gives the full variable domain: DGGITQSPKYLFRKEGQNVTLSCEQNLNHDAMYWYRQDPGQGLRLIYYSQIVNDFQKGDIAEGYSVSREKKESFPLTVTSAQKNPTAFYLCASREWTATASPLHFGNGTRLTVT.

Only a few counts were recorded for this clone. The rearrangement links TRBV9 to TRBJ1-4; tentative D call: TRBD1 (6 bases). Germline V gene data show CDR1 as SGDLS and CDR2 as YYNGEE. The V and J ends lost 5 bases and 0 bases respectively, with 8 bases between them. This CDR3 comprises 14 residues. The CDR3 bases are TGTGCCAGCAGTACAGGGCCAACTAATGAAAAACTGTTTTTT. Translated, it gives CASSTGPTNEKLFF.

The chain is built from TRBV25-1 and TRBJ2-2; D not resolved. The CDR3 consists of 13 residues. Trimming cost V 2 bases and J 1 base, with 2 bases left between them. Germline values: CDR1 MGHDK, CDR2 SYGVNS. The CDR3 loop reads CASSELNTGELFF. CDR3 nucleotide sequence: TGTGCCAGCAGTGAACTGAACACCGGGGAGCTGTTTTTT.